The T cell receptor beta chain described here comes from a study of long-term antiretroviral therapy in people with HIV. The CDR3 covers 15 residues. J gave up 10 bases and V 0 bases, and 7 bases lay outside the gene matches. Germline-derived CDR1 and CDR2 are SGHDT and YYEEEE. Sequencing used immunoSEQ v3.0 at survey level. Some clones are missing from TCRdb's copy, which holds only in-frame ones; the method was immunoSEQ multiplex PCR. The table includes about 43,000 clones, about 89% detected once. This receptor was identified in a woman aged 45-65 years with HIV. V and J are TRBV5-6 and TRBJ1-6; the match to TRBD1 covers 7 bases. The sample was unsorted PBMCs, taken 0.1 years before starting antiretroviral therapy. Written as DNA, the CDR3 is TGTGCCAGCAGCTTGGAAGGGACAGTCTGGTCACCCCTCCACTTT. Amino acid sequence: CASSLEGTVWSPLHF. Drawing the rest from reference TRBV5-6 and TRBJ1-6, the complete variable domain is DAGVTQSPTHLIKTRGQQVTLRCSPKSGHDTVSWYQQALGQGPQFIFQYYEEEERQRGNFPDRFSGHQFPNYSSELNVNALLLGDSALYLCASSLEGTVWSPLHFGNGTRLTVT.